This T cell receptor (beta chain) was found in a study of OX40 agonist ivuxolimab in advanced cancers. Study at large: Every 2 weeks, patients got intravenous ivuxolimab at one of six dose levels (0.01-10 mg/kg). Study results and limitations: In general, CD8+ T cells held more expanded clones than CD4+ did, on average.

The assay was immunoSEQ multiplex PCR, and TCRdb's table has in-frame clones only and misses some. In the table there are tens of thousands of clones, roughly 86% of which are singletons. The CDR3 extends over 15 amino acids. V was shortened by 0 bases and J by 0 bases, with 7 bases between the two germline ends. Germline CDR1 and CDR2: SGHRS and YFSETQ. Comment on this clone: Its antigen is unknown.

Autoimmune disease history or systemic immunosuppression was exclusionary. This sequence originates from an adult with an advanced solid tumor such as melanoma, head and neck, liver or kidney cancer. The chain combines TRBV5-1 with TRBJ1-3; D may be TRBD1 (5 bases). The sample here was CD4+ or CD8+ T cells sorted from blood, taken in a trial of the OX40 agonist ivuxolimab. The CDR3 reads CASSLDDSSGNTIYF. The CDR3 DNA sequence: TGCGCCAGCAGCTTGGATGACAGCTCTGGAAACACCATATATTTT.